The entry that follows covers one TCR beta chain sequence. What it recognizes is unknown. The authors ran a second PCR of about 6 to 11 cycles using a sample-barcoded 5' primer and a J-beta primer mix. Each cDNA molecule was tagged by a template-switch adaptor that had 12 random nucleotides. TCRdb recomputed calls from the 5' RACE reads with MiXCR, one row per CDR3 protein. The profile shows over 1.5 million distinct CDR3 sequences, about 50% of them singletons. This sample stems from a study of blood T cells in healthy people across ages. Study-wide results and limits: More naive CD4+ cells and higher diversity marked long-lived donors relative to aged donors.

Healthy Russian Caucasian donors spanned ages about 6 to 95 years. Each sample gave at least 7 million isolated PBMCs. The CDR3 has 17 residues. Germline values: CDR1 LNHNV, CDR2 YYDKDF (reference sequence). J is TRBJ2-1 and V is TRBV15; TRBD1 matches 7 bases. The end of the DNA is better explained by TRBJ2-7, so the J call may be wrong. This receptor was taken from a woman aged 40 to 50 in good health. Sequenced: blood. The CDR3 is CATSGDLGQTSYNEQYF. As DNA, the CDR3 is TGTGCCACCAGCGGCGACCTGGGACAGACATCCTACAATGAGCAGTACTTC.